Below, 24 T cell receptor beta chains from the same sample are listed, as sequenced in a study of blood T cell repertoires in COVID-19 (TCRdb year 2020). Library preparation employed the immunoSEQ multiplex PCR assay. TCRdb retrieved this table from immuneACCESS and kept in-frame rearrangements only. Not all clones are present; in checked studies, unresolved V genes account for under half, and no reason is known for the remainder. Within this sample are about 25,000 clones, with roughly 91% of them counted one time only. The ten largest make up less than 10% of the sample. The material sequenced was peripheral blood. The receptors were gathered from a man in his forties or fifties with active COVID-19.

V is TRBV4-2 and J is TRBJ2-2; D remains unclear. Trimming took 1 base from V and 2 from J, leaving 8 bases between them. This CDR3 has 15 residues. Per the germline V gene, CDR1 is LGHNA and CDR2 is YNFKEQ. The CDR3 region is CASSQVGPNTGELFF. DNA for the CDR3: TGTGCCAGCAGCCAAGTTGGCCCTAACACCGGGGAGCTGTTTTTT.

CDR3 amino acids: CASSQGQGSGANVLTF. In DNA form, the CDR3 reads TGCGCCAGCAGCCAAGGACAGGGCTCTGGGGCCAACGTCCTGACTTTC. The V and J genes are TRBV4-3 and TRBJ2-6; 7 bases map to TRBD1. V shed 1 base, J shed 0 bases, and the junction held 0 bases outside the gene matches. The CDR3 consists of 16 residues. CDR1 and CDR2 (germline): LGHNA, YSLEER.

The chain carries TRBV28 and TRBJ2-7; 10 bases are shared with TRBD1. This CDR3 has 14 residues. Germline V gene lookup returns CDR1 MDHEN and CDR2 SYDVKM. With V trimmed by 3 bases and J by 4 bases, 3 bases remained unmatched. This CDR3 is CASSFLGQGYEQYV. DNA of the CDR3: TGTGCCAGCAGTTTTTTGGGACAGGGGTACGAGCAGTACGTC.

The rearrangement joins TRBV7-6 to TRBJ2-1; 13 nucleotides agree with TRBD2. The CDR3 is made up of 15 amino acids. Trimming at V came to 2 bases and at J to 8 bases, leaving 3 bases not matched to a gene. Germline V lookup: CDR1 SGHVS, CDR2 FNYEAQ. CDR3 in DNA: TGTGCCAGCAGCTTAACTAGCGGGAGGGCCCATGAGCAGTTCTTC. Protein: CASSLTSGRAHEQFF.

This clone occurred a few times. J is TRBJ2-1 and V is TRBV11-3, with 13 bases matching TRBD2. V lost 1 base, J lost 9 bases, and 9 bases stayed unmatched. The CDR3 runs 17 residues. Germline lookup yields CDR1 SGHNT and CDR2 YENEEA. The CDR3 loop reads CASSLGGTSGIRGEQFF. Here the CDR3 DNA reads TGTGCCAGCAGCTTAGGGGGGACTAGCGGGATACGAGGTGAGCAGTTCTTC.

This clone has just a few counts. The V call is TRBV29-1, the J call TRBJ2-1; 9 bases agree with TRBD2. Germline-derived CDR1 and CDR2 are SQVTM and ANQGSEA. Trimming cost V 1 base and J 12 bases; bases outside gene matches: 13. CDR3 length: 15 residues. The CDR3 DNA follows: TGCAGCGTTGAAGGCCCAGCGGGAGGTGCCCGTGGGCAGTTCTTC. This encodes CSVEGPAGGARGQFF.

This sequence joins TRBV6-1 and TRBJ2-3; the match to TRBD2 covers 12 bases. V lost 2 bases, J lost 4 bases, and 1 base stayed unmatched. The CDR3 contains 15 residues. Germline V CDR1 and CDR2: MNHNS, SASEGT. Here the CDR3 DNA reads TGTGCCAGCAGTGAACTAGCGGGAGGGCCAGATACGCAGTATTTT. It codes for CASSELAGGPDTQYF.

The J gene is TRBJ1-1, the V gene TRBV18; 9 bases match TRBD1. From germline, CDR1 is KGHSH and CDR2 LQKENI. V lost 3 bases, J lost 1 base, and 3 bases stayed unmatched. The CDR3 is 15 amino acids. CDR3 region: CASSPRTGENTEAFF. The CDR3 DNA reads as TGTGCCAGCTCACCCCGGACAGGGGAGAACACTGAAGCTTTCTTT.

The chain couples TRBV2 to TRBJ2-6; D may be TRBD1 (5 bases). V lost 7 bases to trimming and J lost 4 bases, with 14 bases between them. The CDR3 contains 15 residues. CDR1 and CDR2 (germline): SNHLY, FYNNEI. CDR3 protein: CASTQDTAGANVLTF. Written as DNA, the CDR3 is TGTGCCAGCACCCAGGACACCGCCGGGGCCAACGTCCTGACTTTC.

The V and J genes are TRBV24-1 and TRBJ2-3; D not resolved. The V gene's germline CDR1 is KGHDR and CDR2 SFDVKD. The CDR3 runs to 14 residues. With 3 bases removed from V and 3 bases from J, the gap between germline ends came to 9 bases. The CDR3 region has the DNA TGTGCCACCAGTGATCCGAGCTGGACAGATACGCAGTATTTT. It codes for CATSDPSWTDTQYF.

This clone has only one observation. The gene calls are TRBV6-5 and TRBJ2-5, with 10 bases fitting TRBD2. CDR1 MNHEY and CDR2 SVGAGI come from the germline V gene. Trimming removed 6 bases from V and 3 bases from J; junction bases left unmatched: 4. This CDR3 comprises 14 residues. CDR3 in amino acids: CASRPGLAKETQYF. The CDR3 nucleotides read TGTGCCAGCAGGCCGGGACTAGCGAAAGAGACCCAGTACTTC.

The rearrangement uses TRBV7-9 and TRBJ1-5; D perhaps matches TRBD1 (6 bases). The CDR3 sequence is 14 residues long. The ends were cut back, 3 bases at V and 3 bases at J, with 9 bases in the middle. CDR1 is SEHNR and CDR2 is FQNEAQ in the germline V gene (reference sequence). The CDR3 reads CASSLQGPNQPQHF. DNA for the CDR3: TGTGCCAGCAGCTTGCAGGGGCCCAATCAGCCCCAGCATTTT.

The V gene is TRBV5-1, the J gene TRBJ1-6; the D gene is possibly TRBD1 (6 bases). This CDR3 has 16 amino acids. Germline lookup yields CDR1 SGHRS and CDR2 YFSETQ. Trimming pared 5 bases from V and 7 bases from J, leaving 19 bases between. In DNA, the CDR3 is TGCGCCAGCAGTCCGACGACAGGCGGTGAAAATTCACCCCTCCACTTT. Amino acid sequence: CASSPTTGGENSPLHF.

Note on this clone: The junction departs from germline at one end; a sequencing error may be responsible. The chain employs TRBV7-7 and TRBJ2-2, with TRBD2 matching over 8 bases. The germline V gene encodes CDR1 SSHAT and CDR2 FNYEAQ (reference sequence). The CDR3 is 15 amino acids. CDR3 sequence: CASSFGRGNTGELFF. The CDR3 DNA follows: TGTGCTAGCAGCTTCGGGAGGGGAAACACCGGGGAGCTGTTTTTT.

This chain joins TRBV7-9 and TRBJ1-2; no clear D gene. Germline assignment: CDR1 SEHNR and CDR2 FQNEAQ (reference sequence). V was trimmed by 0 bases and J by 8 bases, leaving 13 bases between them. The CDR3 sequence is 14 residues long. The CDR3 DNA reads TGTGCCAGCAGCTTAGCGCAGGAACTAGGGGGCTACACCTTC. Translating gives CASSLAQELGGYTF.

V and J are TRBV19 and TRBJ1-2; D not certain. CDR3 length: 13 residues. V lost 7 bases to trimming and J lost 4 bases, with 13 bases between them. Looked up from germline, CDR1 is LNHDA and CDR2 is SQIVND (reference sequence). As DNA, the CDR3 is TGTGCCAGTAACCCTCTAGGATCCTATGGCTACACCTTC. This gives the protein CASNPLGSYGYTF.

The rearrangement links TRBV28 to TRBJ1-5; no clear D. Germline CDR1 is MDHEN and CDR2 is SYDVKM. Between the trimmed V and J ends, which lost 6 bases and 4 bases, there was a span of 10 bases. There are 13 residues in the CDR3. CDR3 sequence: CASRSTGNQPQHF. The DNA of the CDR3 is TGTGCCAGCAGATCGACGGGGAATCAGCCCCAGCATTTT.

DNA of the CDR3: TGTGCCAGCAGCGAACGGACAGGAGAAGGCCTCCACTTT. Its translation: CASSERTGEGLHF. V usage is TRBV7-3 and J usage is TRBJ1-6, with 7 bases matching TRBD1. The V and J ends lost 5 bases and 15 bases, in that order; junction bases with no gene match: 10. The CDR3 is 13 residues long. From germline, CDR1 is SGHTA and CDR2 FQGTGA.

The V and J genes are TRBV7-2 and TRBJ2-7; D is ambiguous. CDR3 length: 13 residues. Germline CDR1 and CDR2: SGHTA and FQGNSA. Trimming left V 1 base short and J 7 bases short, with 11 bases between. The CDR3 is CASSLGNAREQYV. In DNA, the CDR3 is TGTGCCAGCAGCTTAGGTAACGCTCGGGAGCAGTACGTC.

This clone was recorded a few times. The rearrangement links TRBV7-8 to TRBJ1-1; weak D call: TRBD1 (5 bases). The germline V gene encodes CDR1 SGHVS and CDR2 FQNEAQ. Trimming took 3 bases from V and 1 from J, leaving 12 bases between them. The CDR3 extends over 15 amino acids. CDR3 in DNA: TGTGCCAGCAGCTTTAGCCCGCAGGGGAACACTGAAGCTTTCTTT. This sequence encodes CASSFSPQGNTEAFF.

V usage is TRBV14 and J usage is TRBJ2-3, with 8 bases matching TRBD2. This CDR3 spans 15 amino acids. The ends lost 4 bases at V and 0 bases at J; junction bases unmatched: 3. Germline V gene sequence: CDR1 SGHDN, CDR2 FVKESK. CDR3 nucleotides: TGTGCCAGCAGCCGACTAGCGTTTAGCACAGATACGCAGTATTTT. Residues: CASSRLAFSTDTQYF.

The genes are TRBV28 and TRBJ1-2; tentative D call: TRBD1 (6 bases). Germline values: CDR1 MDHEN, CDR2 SYDVKM. V lost 4 bases and J lost 2, with 14 bases in between. This CDR3 spans 15 amino acids. The CDR3 DNA follows: TGTGCCAGCAGTTCTTCCCCAGGGGCCAACTATGGCTACACCTTC. Protein: CASSSSPGANYGYTF.

V is TRBV6-5 and J is TRBJ2-5; possibly TRBD1 for D (5 bases). Germline CDR1 MNHEY, CDR2 SVGAGI. V was trimmed by 0 bases and J by 5 bases, leaving 13 bases between them. CDR3 length: 15 amino acids. CDR3 sequence reads: CASSYSTVIRETQYF. In DNA, the CDR3 is TGTGCCAGCAGTTACTCGACAGTTATCAGGGAGACCCAGTACTTC.

The chain is built from TRBV28 and TRBJ1-1; D remains ambiguous. Trimming removed 1 base from V and 4 bases from J, with 10 bases in between. Germline V gene lookup returns CDR1 MDHEN and CDR2 SYDVKM. The CDR3 runs 14 residues. The CDR3 region is CASSLSGSRTEAFF. The CDR3 DNA reads TGTGCCAGCAGTTTATCGGGGAGCCGCACTGAAGCTTTCTTT.